The 5 T cell receptor beta chains below were found in one sample sequenced in a study of CD8 T cells in Susac syndrome. An input of about 0.5 to 1 ug of RNA was subjected to reverse transcription using random hexamers. Using its own MiXCR run on the immunoSEQ multiplex PCR reads, TCRdb lists one record per CDR3 protein. The table lists some 260,000 distinct CDR3 sequences, 80% to 90% of them singletons. Sequenced material: CD8+ T cells from PBMCs. The receptors were sampled from a human donor with multiple sclerosis.

This clonotype was recorded only once. This chain links TRBV27 with TRBJ2-5; 8 bases agree with TRBD2. Germline loops: CDR1 MNHEY, CDR2 SMNVEV (reference sequence). V lost 5 bases, J lost 5 bases, and 13 bases stayed unmatched. The CDR3 sequence is 16 residues long. CDR3 coding DNA: TGTGCCAGCAGTCCGAGGGTAGCGGGATGGTCGGAGACCCAGTACTTC. As protein: CASSPRVAGWSETQYF.

The chain uses TRBV28 and TRBJ2-1; unclear D gene. The germline V gene encodes CDR1 MDHEN and CDR2 SYDVKM. This CDR3 is 16 amino acids long. V shed 2 bases and J shed 8 bases, with 19 bases lying between them. The CDR3 bases are TGTGCCAGCAGTTTAGGCGCCCTAGAGGTTAACCATGAGCAGTTCTTC. Amino acids: CASSLGALEVNHEQFF.

The chain employs TRBV27 and TRBJ2-7; no reliable D call. Germline V gene sequence: CDR1 MNHEY, CDR2 SMNVEV (reference sequence). The CDR3 is 13 residues long. V lost 4 bases and J 6 bases, leaving 13 bases between the germline ends. CDR3 region: CASSSTPPTEQYF. CDR3 sequence (DNA): TGTGCCAGCAGTTCTACCCCACCGACCGAGCAGTACTTC.

This clonotype has just a few counts. This chain connects TRBV19 to TRBJ2-5, with TRBD1 identical over 8 bases. The germline CDR1 and CDR2 sequences are LNHDA and SQIVND (reference sequence). The CDR3 has 15 residues. After removal of 7 bases from V and 4 bases from J, the junction contained 11 bases not matched to a gene. The CDR3 DNA reads TGTGCCAGTACCCCGACAGGGGACCAGGGAGAGACCCAGTACTTC. Encoded protein: CASTPTGDQGETQYF. The variable domain in full, completed from reference TRBV19 and TRBJ2-5, reads DGGITQSPKYLFRKEGQNVTLSCEQNLNHDAMYWYRQDPGQGLRLIYYSQIVNDFQKGDIAEGYSVSREKKESFPLTVTSAQKNPTAFYLCASTPTGDQGETQYFGPGTRLLVL.

The chain is built from TRBV12-3 or TRBV12-4 and TRBJ2-7, with unresolved D. The CDR3 length is 13 residues. Trimming removed 4 bases from V and 3 bases from J, with 10 bases in between. The CDR3 reads CASSWARDYEQYF. Written as DNA, the CDR3 is TGTGCCAGCAGTTGGGCTAGGGACTACGAGCAGTACTTC.